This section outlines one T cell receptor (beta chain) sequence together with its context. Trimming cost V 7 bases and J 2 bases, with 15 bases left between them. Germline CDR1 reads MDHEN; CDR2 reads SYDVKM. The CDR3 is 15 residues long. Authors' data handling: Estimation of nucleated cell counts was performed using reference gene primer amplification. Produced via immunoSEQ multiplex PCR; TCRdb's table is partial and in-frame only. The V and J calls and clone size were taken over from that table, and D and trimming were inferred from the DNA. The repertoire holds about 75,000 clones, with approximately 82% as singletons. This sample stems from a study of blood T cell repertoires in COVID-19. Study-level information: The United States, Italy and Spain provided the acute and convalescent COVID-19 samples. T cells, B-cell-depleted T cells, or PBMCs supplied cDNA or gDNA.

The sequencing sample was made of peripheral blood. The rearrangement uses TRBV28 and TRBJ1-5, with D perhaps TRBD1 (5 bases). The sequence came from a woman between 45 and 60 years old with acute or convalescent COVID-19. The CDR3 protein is CASNRQLWGNQPQHF. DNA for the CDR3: TGTGCCAGCAACCGACAGCTCTGGGGCAATCAGCCCCAGCATTTT.